These 25 T cell receptor beta chains were all obtained from the same sample, sequenced in a study of blood T cells in healthy people across ages. Primers used in a second PCR of roughly 7 to 11 cycles were a sample-barcoded 5' primer and a J-beta primer mix. TCRdb independently ran MiXCR on the 5' RACE reads; one entry per CDR3 protein. Of about 830,000 distinct CDR3 sequences listed, 55% to 65% were seen once; the top ten hold 25% to 35%. Sequenced material: blood. The receptor source for this set is a man aged 25-45 years in good health.

This clonotype was seen more than once but under ten times. The genes are TRBV10-3 and TRBJ2-1, with 9 bases identical to TRBD1. The V gene end was trimmed by 2 bases and the J gene end by 6 bases; junction bases not matched to a gene: 8. CDR1 is ENHRY and CDR2 is SYGVKD in the germline V gene. The CDR3 extends over 16 amino acids. The CDR3 protein is CAISELGQGPVNEQFF. For the CDR3, the DNA is TGTGCCATCAGTGAGCTGGGACAGGGCCCGGTCAATGAGCAGTTCTTC.

As regards this clonotype: A much larger clone lies one base from this, so it may be a read error. The rearrangement links TRBV12-3 or TRBV12-4 to TRBJ1-2; no firm D call. V was shortened by 3 bases and J by 10 bases, with 12 bases between the two germline ends. The CDR3 length is 12 residues. The CDR3 DNA is TGTGCCAGCAGTTTTGGTGATAGGGACTACACCTTC. This encodes CASSFGDRDYTF.

V is TRBV10-3 and J is TRBJ2-2; 11 bases align to TRBD1. CDR3 size: 16 residues. Germline V CDR1 and CDR2: ENHRY, SYGVKD. The trim removed 6 bases at V and 1 base at J, leaving 4 bases unmatched. CDR3 sequence: CAISRTGGENTGELFF. The CDR3 coding sequence is TGTGCCATCAGCCGGACAGGGGGCGAGAACACCGGGGAGCTGTTTTTT.

This chain links TRBV6-2 or TRBV6-3 with TRBJ2-3, with 7 bases matching TRBD1. Germline loops: CDR1 MNHEY, CDR2 SVGEGT. This CDR3 region has 14 residues. V trimming: 7 bases; J trimming: 3 bases; junction bases outside the gene matches: 7. The CDR3 DNA follows: TGTGCCAGCATACAGGGGTGGAGGACAGATACGCAGTATTTT. It encodes CASIQGWRTDTQYF.

This chain links TRBV9 with TRBJ2-6, with a tentative D call TRBD2 (6 bases). V lost 0 bases to trimming and J lost 1 base, with 8 bases between them. Per the germline V gene, CDR1 is SGDLS and CDR2 is YYNGEE. The CDR3 length is 16 residues. CDR3 nucleotide sequence: TGTGCCAGCAGCGTAGGGGAGGCTTCTGGGGCCAACGTCCTGACTTTC. Translated, it gives CASSVGEASGANVLTF.

This clonotype was seen a few times. The genes are TRBV9 and TRBJ2-5, with D hard to call. The CDR3 runs to 15 residues. The V end was cut by 1 base, the J end by 5 bases, with 15 bases between. Germline V gene data show CDR1 as SGDLS and CDR2 as YYNGEE. The CDR3 loop reads CASSVRGSGLETQYF. In DNA form, the CDR3 reads TGTGCCAGCAGCGTACGAGGAAGTGGGCTTGAGACCCAGTACTTC.

V usage is TRBV7-9 and J usage is TRBJ1-6; D ambiguous. The CDR3 consists of 14 residues. V lost 5 bases, J lost 12 bases, and 17 bases lay in between. Germline assignment: CDR1 SEHNR and CDR2 FQNEAQ (reference sequence). As DNA, the CDR3 is TGTGCCAGCAGCAGAGATCACCACGATTTACCCCTCCACTTT. Protein: CASSRDHHDLPLHF.

The chain is built from TRBV20-1 and TRBJ1-6; D not certain. This CDR3 contains 16 residues. Trimming left V 3 bases short and J 2 bases short, with 14 bases between. The germline gives CDR1 DFQATT, CDR2 SNEGSKA (reference sequence). CDR3 protein: CSARPLIGTYNSPLHF. The CDR3 DNA reads TGCAGTGCTAGGCCCCTGATAGGGACCTATAATTCACCCCTCCACTTT.

CDR3 sequence reads: CASSSPRGQGANEQYF. The CDR3 DNA sequence: TGTGCCAGCAGTTCACCACGGGGACAGGGGGCAAACGAGCAGTACTTC. The genes are TRBV28 and TRBJ2-4; 12 bases agree with TRBD1. The DNA matches TRBJ2-7 better at its end, which makes the J call doubtful. Germline CDR1 reads MDHEN; CDR2 reads SYDVKM. The length of the CDR3 is 16 residues.

V gene TRBV7-2 combines with J gene TRBJ1-1, with a tentative D call TRBD1 (5 bases). Germline V gene data show CDR1 as SGHTA and CDR2 as FQGNSA. V lost 3 bases and J 1 base, leaving 9 bases between the germline ends. The CDR3 runs 14 residues. CDR3 sequence reads: CASSLLGTNTEAFF. CDR3 sequence (DNA): TGTGCCAGCAGCTTGCTAGGGACGAACACTGAAGCTTTCTTT.

This clonotype was picked up a small number of times. The V call is TRBV20-1, the J call TRBJ2-3, with D possibly TRBD1 on 6 matching bases. The CDR3 consists of 14 residues. The germline V gene has CDR1 DFQATT and CDR2 SNEGSKA (reference sequence). The V gene lost 5 bases and the J gene lost 2 bases, with 14 bases spanning the gap. DNA for the CDR3: TGCAGTGCTGATATAGGGGGATTCACAGATACGCAGTATTTT. Translation gives CSADIGGFTDTQYF.

V gene TRBV9 combines with J gene TRBJ2-5; 7 bases fit TRBD2. Germline CDR1 and CDR2: SGDLS and YYNGEE. V lost 4 bases to trimming and J lost 4 bases; unmatched junction nucleotides: 13. The CDR3 spans 16 residues. The DNA of the CDR3 is TGTGCCAGCAGCTCTGGGGGAGCGGGGTTAGGAGAGACCCAGTACTTC. Translated: CASSSGGAGLGETQYF.

The CDR3 here is CSASLHGTDTQYF. The DNA of the CDR3 is TGCAGTGCCAGCCTACATGGCACAGATACGCAGTATTTT. V gene TRBV20-1 combines with J gene TRBJ2-3; no firm D call. CDR1 and CDR2 (germline): DFQATT, SNEGSKA (reference sequence). The CDR3 consists of 13 residues. V shed 6 bases and J shed 1 base, with 11 bases lying between them.

This clonotype was counted between two and nine times. V and J are TRBV30 and TRBJ1-2; 9 positions match TRBD1. V was clipped by 1 base and J by 8 bases; unmatched bases: 5. The CDR3 consists of 13 residues. Germline CDR1 and CDR2: GTSNPN and SVGIG (reference sequence). The CDR3 DNA follows: TGTGCCTGGAGTGCACAGGGGGCAGGGGGCTACACCTTC. This gives the protein CAWSAQGAGGYTF.

This clonotype has more than one count but fewer than ten. The chain couples TRBV27 to TRBJ2-6; a weak D match, TRBD2 (6 bases). The length of the CDR3 is 16 residues. Between the trimmed V and J ends, which lost 6 bases and 4 bases, there was a span of 16 bases. CDR1 and CDR2 from the germline V gene are MNHEY and SMNVEV (reference sequence). The CDR3 sequence is CASRTMGGLGANVLTF. The CDR3 nucleotides are TGTGCCAGCAGGACGATGGGGGGTCTCGGGGCCAACGTCCTGACTTTC.

The chain is built from TRBV18 and TRBJ2-7; 8 bases are shared with TRBD1. The CDR3 runs 14 residues. V lost 0 bases and J lost 3; bases outside the gene matches: 1. Per germline, CDR1 KGHSH and CDR2 LQKENI. DNA for the CDR3: TGTGCCAGCTCACCACCGGGACAGGACTACGAGCAGTACTTC. This codes for CASSPPGQDYEQYF.

The chain has TRBV29-1 and TRBJ2-1, with D perhaps TRBD2 (5 bases). Per germline, CDR1 SQVTM and CDR2 ANQGSEA. The CDR3 runs to 14 residues. V dropped 1 base and J dropped 3 bases, with 10 bases sitting between them. The CDR3 is CSVEGAGVYNEQFF. Here the CDR3 DNA reads TGCAGCGTTGAAGGGGCGGGCGTCTACAATGAGCAGTTCTTC.

This clonotype was picked up a small number of times. V usage is TRBV5-5 and J usage is TRBJ2-7; D might be TRBD1 (6 bases). This CDR3 comprises 14 residues. CDR1 SGHKS and CDR2 YYEKEE come from the germline V gene (reference sequence). V lost 4 bases to trimming and J lost 2 bases, with 13 bases between them. The CDR3 reads CASSVMDRAYEQYF. The CDR3 region has the DNA TGTGCCAGCAGCGTAATGGACAGAGCCTACGAGCAGTACTTC.

This clonotype appeared a few times. The V call is TRBV20-1, the J call TRBJ2-4; 8 nucleotides align to TRBD2. Germline CDR1 reads DFQATT; CDR2 reads SNEGSKA (reference sequence). The length of the CDR3 is 15 residues. The ends lost 6 bases at V and 3 bases at J; junction bases unmatched: 10. The CDR3 is CSASPGGWGKNIQYF. The CDR3 coding sequence is TGCAGTGCCTCCCCGGGGGGGTGGGGCAAAAACATTCAGTACTTC.

V and J are TRBV9 and TRBJ2-7; TRBD2 matches at 13 bases. Germline V gene sequence: CDR1 SGDLS, CDR2 YYNGEE. Unmatched junction bases numbered 28, after V lost 4 bases and J lost 6 bases. This CDR3 has 22 amino acids. Written as DNA, the CDR3 is TGTGCCAGCAGCCCAGCGGGGGAGGCCAAGGGACTAGCGGGGTACAGTTCCCTCGAGCAGTACTTC. This sequence encodes CASSPAGEAKGLAGYSSLEQYF.

V and J are TRBV5-6 and TRBJ2-5, with D perhaps TRBD2 (7 bases). The J call is doubtful: the DNA matches TRBJ2-7 better. This CDR3 is built from 14 residues. Germline V lookup: CDR1 SGHDT, CDR2 YYEEEE. The CDR3 sequence is CASSFGGRVSEQYF. CDR3 in DNA: TGTGCCAGCAGCTTCGGGGGGCGCGTAAGCGAGCAGTACTTC.

This clonotype was counted a few times. The chain couples TRBV6-2 or TRBV6-3 to TRBJ2-5; 12 bases are a match to TRBD2. With V trimmed by 2 bases and J by 0 bases, 10 bases remained unmatched. Germline values: CDR1 MNHEY, CDR2 SVGEGT. The length of the CDR3 is 19 residues. CDR3: CASSYRLAGAVKYQETQYF. The CDR3 DNA is TGTGCCAGCAGTTACAGACTAGCGGGGGCAGTGAAGTACCAAGAGACCCAGTACTTC.

The CDR3 sequence is CASYRQGGGYTF. CDR3 bases: TGTGCCAGTTACAGACAGGGCGGCGGCTACACCTTC. The gene calls are TRBV19 and TRBJ1-2, with 7 bases aligning to TRBD1. Unmatched junction bases numbered 8, after V lost 8 bases and J lost 8 bases. Germline CDR1 is LNHDA and CDR2 is SQIVND (reference sequence). This CDR3 comprises 12 residues.

In its sample, this clonotype was seen a few times. V gene TRBV29-1 combines with J gene TRBJ1-2, with TRBD1 matching over 7 bases. Trimming took 5 bases from V and 4 from J; bases not matched to a gene: 7. The CDR3 has 13 amino acids. Germline loops: CDR1 SQVTM, CDR2 ANQGSEA. The CDR3 protein is CSVRTGLSYGYTF. Written as DNA, the CDR3 is TGCAGCGTTCGGACAGGTCTCAGCTATGGCTACACCTTC.

The rearrangement links TRBV20-1 to TRBJ1-6; no reliable D call. This CDR3 is 13 amino acids long. Germline values: CDR1 DFQATT, CDR2 SNEGSKA (reference sequence). V was trimmed by 0 bases and J by 3 bases, leaving 3 bases between them. The CDR3 bases are TGCAGTGCTAGAGAGGACTATAATTCACCCCTCCACTTT. Translated, it gives CSAREDYNSPLHF.